This T cell receptor (beta chain) was recovered during a study of CD8 T cells in ankylosing spondylitis. Study-wide results and limits: What seemed typical of ankylosing spondylitis blood was a TCR beta motif built from several highly homologous variants.

Using quantitative 5'-RACE with molecular barcodes, the authors made TCR beta libraries. TCRdb re-analysed the 5' RACE reads in MiXCR, keeping a single row per CDR3 protein. This sample has about 800,000 distinct CDR3 sequences, with approximately 10% found just once. The germline CDR1 and CDR2 sequences are KGHSH and LQKENI. Deletions cut 1 base from V and 0 bases from J, with 13 bases between. This CDR3 contains 16 residues. As regards this clonotype: Its antigen remains unidentified.

The V and J genes are TRBV18 and TRBJ2-7; D might be TRBD2 (6 bases). The receptor was isolated from a male donor with ankylosing spondylitis. The sample taken for sequencing was blood, either unsorted or a sorted T cell fraction (not recorded which). The CDR3 DNA reads as TGTGCCAGCTCACCACGGAGTGGGGGGACCTCCTACGAGCAGTACTTC. Translating it yields CASSPRSGGTSYEQYF. Using reference TRBV18 and TRBJ2-7 for the parts outside the CDR3, the full variable domain is NAGVMQNPRHLVRRRGQEARLRCSPMKGHSHVYWYRQLPEEGLKFMVYLQKENIIDESGMPKERFSAEFPKEGPSILRIQQVVRGDSAAYFCASSPRSGGTSYEQYFGPGTRLTVT.